The clone carrying this TCR beta chain was seen a handful of times. TCRdb itself ran the 5' RACE reads through MiXCR, one entry per CDR3 protein. Here the sample spans 300,000 to 400,000 distinct CDR3 sequences, approximately 3.9% being singletons. The source of the sample is a study of T cells after yellow fever vaccination. The germline gives CDR1 SGHVS, CDR2 FQNEAQ. This CDR3 comprises 14 residues. V lost 7 bases and J 1 base, leaving 13 bases between the germline ends. This sequence joins TRBV7-8 and TRBJ1-1; weak D call: TRBD1 (5 bases). The sample consisted of PBMCs, taken 5 days after the yellow fever booster vaccination. The source of this sequence is a young man who received the YFV17D yellow fever vaccine. The CDR3 reads CASTRGSQNTEAFF. CDR3 in DNA: TGTGCCAGCACCCGGGGGAGCCAGAACACTGAAGCTTTCTTT. The entire variable domain, with the rest obtained from reference TRBV7-8 and TRBJ1-1, is as follows: GAGVSQSPRYKVAKRGQDVALRCDPISGHVSLFWYQQALGQGPEFLTYFQNEAQLDKSGLPSDRFFAERPEGSVSTLKIQRTQQEDSAVYLCASTRGSQNTEAFFGQGTRLTVV.